The 4 T cell receptor beta chains in this list originate from one sample, sequenced in a study of blood T cell repertoires in COVID-19. The table came from immunoSEQ multiplex PCR; TCRdb's copy has only in-frame clones and leaves some out. This sample has 250,000 or so clones, with around nine tenths found just once. Sequencing was performed on peripheral blood. These TCRs come from a man between 18 and 29 years old with active or convalescent COVID-19.

This clone is a singleton in its sample. The chain combines TRBV4-3 with TRBJ1-2; TRBD1 aligns across 8 bases. Trimming cost V 1 base and J 8 bases; bases outside gene matches: 12. Germline-derived CDR1 and CDR2 are LGHNA and YSLEER. CDR3 size: 16 residues. The CDR3 reads CASSQGWAGGAGGYTF. CDR3 nucleotides: TGCGCCAGCAGCCAAGGTTGGGCAGGGGGCGCGGGGGGCTACACCTTC.

The chain joins TRBV4-3 to TRBJ1-5, with 8 bases lining up with TRBD1. Losses at the gene ends were 1 base for V and 5 bases for J; bases not matched to a gene: 1. Germline loops: CDR1 LGHNA, CDR2 YSLEER. This CDR3 spans 14 amino acids. CDR3 amino acids: CASSQAGGHQPQHF. The CDR3 DNA sequence: TGCGCCAGCAGCCAAGCAGGGGGCCATCAGCCCCAGCATTTT.

The chain joins TRBV5-1 to TRBJ1-2, with a possible D match to TRBD1 (5 bases). The CDR3 sequence is 13 residues long. Germline-derived CDR1 and CDR2 are SGHRS and YFSETQ. The V and J ends lost 2 bases and 5 bases respectively, with 10 bases between them. Written as DNA, the CDR3 is TGCGCCAGCAGCTTTGACAGCAATTATGGCTACACCTTC. It yields the protein CASSFDSNYGYTF.

The sample holds one count of this clone. This rearrangement joins TRBV27 to TRBJ1-6, with 11 bases lining up with TRBD1. The V and J ends lost 6 bases and 3 bases, in that order; junction bases with no gene match: 4. The CDR3 extends over 16 amino acids. Germline values: CDR1 MNHEY, CDR2 SMNVEV (reference sequence). The DNA of the CDR3 is TGTGCCAGCAGCGGACAGGGGGCTGTCTATAATTCACCCCTCCACTTT. Its protein is CASSGQGAVYNSPLHF.